Each of the 32 T cell receptor beta chains below was sequenced from the same sample in a study of cytomegalovirus exposure and HLA in healthy donors. Using immunoSEQ multiplex PCR, the repertoire was profiled, and TCRdb retains in-frame clones only, with some absent. The sample includes 65,000 to 75,000 clones, 80% to 95% of them seen just once. Sequencing was performed on PBMCs. The receptor set was obtained from a young man in good health and CMV-seropositive.

This chain links TRBV5-4 with TRBJ2-3; 7 bases are shared with TRBD2. After removal of 4 bases from V and 1 base from J, the junction contained 6 bases not matched to a gene. CDR1 is SGHNT, CDR2 YYREEE, per germline (reference sequence). The CDR3 runs 15 residues. CDR3: CASSRNGRGTDTQYF. The DNA of the CDR3 is TGTGCCAGCAGCCGGAATGGGAGGGGCACAGATACGCAGTATTTT.

The rearrangement links TRBV30 to TRBJ1-2, with D possibly TRBD1 on 5 matching bases. V was pared by 0 bases and J by 13 bases, with 18 bases between. CDR3 size: 13 residues. Germline CDR1 and CDR2: GTSNPN and SVGIG (reference sequence). CDR3 amino acids: CAWSVGPGRVSTF. As DNA, the CDR3 is TGTGCCTGGAGTGTAGGCCCAGGGAGGGTGAGCACCTTC.

The DNA of the CDR3 is TGTGCCTGGAGTGTTGGTATGGGGAGGAACACTGAAGCTTTCTTT. It encodes CAWSVGMGRNTEAFF. The chain uses TRBV30 and TRBJ1-1; unclear D gene. Germline CDR1 GTSNPN, CDR2 SVGIG (reference sequence). V shed 0 bases and J shed 1 base, with 12 bases lying between them. The CDR3 loop spans 15 amino acids.

In the case of this clone: This sample also contains other DNA sequences that code for the same CDR3. V and J are TRBV7-3 and TRBJ2-7; 7 nucleotides agree with TRBD1. Germline V gives CDR1 SGHTA, CDR2 FQGTGA. J was trimmed by 5 bases and V by 4 bases; bases with no gene match: 5. The CDR3 covers 13 residues. CDR3 bases: TGTGCCAGCAGCTCCGACAGGGAACACGAGCAGTACTTC. This codes for CASSSDREHEQYF.

This clone occurred once. The chain employs TRBV7-3 and TRBJ2-3; TRBD2 agrees at 7 bases. Losses at the gene ends were 2 bases for V and 3 bases for J; bases not matched to a gene: 5. The CDR3 sequence is 15 residues long. Germline CDR1 is SGHTA and CDR2 is FQGTGA. The CDR3 protein is CASSLRGGSTDTQYF. In nucleotides, the CDR3 is TGTGCCAGCAGCTTACGGGGCGGGAGTACAGATACGCAGTATTTT.

This chain uses TRBV5-1 with TRBJ1-4; D gene uncertain. Germline V gene lookup returns CDR1 SGHRS and CDR2 YFSETQ. There are 15 residues in the CDR3. Trimming took 4 bases from V and 8 from J, leaving 18 bases between them. The CDR3 sequence: CASSGGASSYEKLFF. In DNA, the CDR3 is TGCGCCAGCAGCGGCGGTGCCAGCTCATACGAAAAACTGTTTTTT.

This clone was seen a single time. CDR3: CASGRIYNEQFF. The CDR3 DNA reads TGTGCCAGCGGGAGGATCTACAATGAGCAGTTCTTC. The chain is built from TRBV28 and TRBJ2-1, with a possible D match to TRBD2 (6 bases). The V gene's germline CDR1 is MDHEN and CDR2 SYDVKM. V shed 8 bases and J shed 3 bases, with 8 bases lying between them. This CDR3 comprises 12 residues.

The chain has TRBV27 and TRBJ2-5; maybe TRBD1 (7 bases). Trimming took off 6 bases at V and 5 bases at J, with 19 bases between the two ends. Germline V CDR1 and CDR2: MNHEY, SMNVEV (reference sequence). The CDR3 sequence is 15 residues long. The CDR3 loop is CASSHTQGGRETQYF. CDR3 nucleotides: TGTGCCAGCAGCCACACGCAGGGGGGCCGGGAGACCCAGTACTTC.

The V gene is TRBV28, the J gene TRBJ2-5; 10 nucleotides match TRBD2. With V trimmed by 6 bases and J by 3 bases, 7 bases remained unmatched. Germline values: CDR1 MDHEN, CDR2 SYDVKM. The CDR3 runs to 15 residues. The CDR3 loop is CASRNPLAGEETQYF. DNA of the CDR3: TGTGCCAGCAGAAACCCTCTAGCGGGAGAAGAGACCCAGTACTTC.

The V gene is TRBV7-8, the J gene TRBJ2-1; 10 nucleotides align to TRBD2. Unmatched junction bases numbered 11, after V lost 2 bases and J lost 4 bases. The CDR3 runs to 18 residues. Germline V gene sequence: CDR1 SGHVS, CDR2 FQNEAQ. The CDR3 bases are TGTGCCAGCAGCTTAAGCGGGAGGGCTTTTTCGGGATACAATGAGCAGTTCTTC. This encodes CASSLSGRAFSGYNEQFF.

The V call is TRBV19, the J call TRBJ1-2, with 7 bases fitting TRBD1. CDR1 and CDR2 (germline): LNHDA, SQIVND (reference sequence). This CDR3 region has 12 residues. Germline trimming cut 6 bases from V and 2 bases from J; bases unmatched to any gene: 0. CDR3 coding DNA: TGTGCCAGTAGGGGACAGAACTATGGCTACACCTTC. Its protein is CASRGQNYGYTF.

CDR3 DNA: TGTGCCAGCAGTGGGAGGACGGAAATCACTGAAGCTTTCTTT. This encodes CASSGRTEITEAFF. The chain couples TRBV28 to TRBJ1-1; no clear D. From germline, CDR1 is MDHEN and CDR2 SYDVKM. CDR3 length: 14 residues. The V gene lost 5 bases and the J gene lost 4 bases, with 14 bases spanning the gap.

The chain is built from TRBV29-1 and TRBJ1-2; the match to TRBD1 covers 7 bases. V lost 6 bases, J lost 3 bases, and 7 bases stayed unmatched. Germline-derived CDR1 and CDR2 are SQVTM and ANQGSEA. The CDR3 extends over 13 amino acids. CDR3 in amino acids: CSVMTGKDYGYTF. The CDR3 region has the DNA TGCAGCGTGATGACAGGGAAGGACTATGGCTACACCTTC. Full variable domain (missing parts from reference TRBV29-1 and TRBJ1-2): SAVISQKPSRDICQRGTSLTIQCQVDSQVTMMFWYRQQPGQSLTLIATANQGSEATYESGFVIDKFPISRPNLTFSTLTVSNMSPEDSSIYLCSVMTGKDYGYTFGSGTRLTVV.

This clone appeared once. This rearrangement joins TRBV27 to TRBJ2-3; no clear D gene. The CDR3 is 13 amino acids. Deletions cut 5 bases from V and 3 bases from J, with 9 bases between. Germline CDR1 is MNHEY and CDR2 is SMNVEV (reference sequence). This chain's CDR3 is CASSPPVTDTQYF. CDR3 nucleotides: TGTGCCAGCAGTCCTCCCGTAACAGATACGCAGTATTTT.

The chain joins TRBV9 to TRBJ2-3; D gene unclear. The CDR3 extends over 14 amino acids. CDR1 and CDR2 (germline): SGDLS, YYNGEE. The V and J ends lost 0 bases and 0 bases respectively, with 5 bases between them. The CDR3 coding sequence is TGTGCCAGCAGCGTAGGCGGTAGCACAGATACGCAGTATTTT. Translation gives CASSVGGSTDTQYF.

V gene TRBV6-6 combines with J gene TRBJ2-7; TRBD1 aligns across 8 bases. Per germline, CDR1 MNHNY and CDR2 SVGAGI (reference sequence). The CDR3 spans 14 residues. V lost 6 bases and J lost 4; bases outside the gene matches: 8. The CDR3 nucleotides read TGTGCCAGCAGCCTAAGACAGGGGCAATACGAGCAGTACTTC. Translation: CASSLRQGQYEQYF.

The chain is built from TRBV2 and TRBJ1-1; 9 bases align to TRBD1. Germline V gene lookup returns CDR1 SNHLY and CDR2 FYNNEI. Trimming took 6 bases from V and 6 from J; bases not matched to a gene: 2. The CDR3 length is 12 residues. CDR3 nucleotides: TGTGCCAGCAGGGACAGGGGTCCTGAAGCTTTCTTT. This translates into CASRDRGPEAFF.

The V and J genes are TRBV27 and TRBJ1-5; D not certain. The CDR3 length is 14 residues. Germline CDR1 MNHEY, CDR2 SMNVEV (reference sequence). Between the trimmed V and J ends, which lost 1 base and 4 bases, there was a span of 8 bases. Here the CDR3 reads CASSLWASNQPQHF. CDR3 coding DNA: TGTGCCAGCAGTTTATGGGCAAGTAATCAGCCCCAGCATTTT.

The J gene is TRBJ2-7, the V gene TRBV6-5, with 7 nucleotides matching TRBD1. This CDR3 comprises 13 residues. The germline CDR1 and CDR2 sequences are MNHEY and SVGAGI. Trimming removed 6 bases from V and 5 bases from J; junction bases left unmatched: 7. CDR3 protein: CASSPGTANEQYF. For the CDR3, the DNA is TGTGCCAGCAGCCCCGGGACAGCAAACGAGCAGTACTTC.

This chain uses TRBV5-5 with TRBJ2-7; 7 bases line up with TRBD1. J lost 3 bases, V lost 0 bases, and 3 bases had no gene match. Germline CDR1 and CDR2: SGHKS and YYEKEE (reference sequence). The CDR3 spans 14 residues. The CDR3, as DNA: TGTGCCAGCAGCTTGGTACAGGGGAGCTACGAGCAGTACTTC. Translation: CASSLVQGSYEQYF.

The chain has TRBV7-9 and TRBJ2-4; D is perhaps TRBD2 (7 bases). V gave up 6 bases and J gave up 5 bases, with 17 bases separating them. Germline values: CDR1 SEHNR, CDR2 FQNEAQ (reference sequence). The CDR3 has 15 residues. CDR3 DNA: TGTGCCAGCAGACATGGGAGAGGGGGGGAAAACATTCAGTACTTC. Encoded protein: CASRHGRGGENIQYF.

This chain connects TRBV6-1 to TRBJ1-3, with a weak D call TRBD1 (5 bases). V dropped 0 bases and J dropped 2 bases, with 8 bases sitting between them. The CDR3 covers 15 residues. The V gene's germline CDR1 is MNHNS and CDR2 SASEGT. CDR3 bases: TGTGCCAGCAGTGAAGCCAGGGCGACTGGAAACACCATATATTTT. It specifies CASSEARATGNTIYF.

The genes are TRBV5-1 and TRBJ2-7; 12 bases are a match to TRBD1. CDR1 is SGHRS, CDR2 YFSETQ, per germline. This CDR3 contains 15 residues. V dropped 2 bases and J dropped 6; count of bases not matched to a gene: 6. The CDR3 spells CASSLPGQGALEQYF. In DNA, the CDR3 is TGCGCCAGCAGCTTACCGGGACAGGGGGCTCTCGAGCAGTACTTC.

The genes are TRBV5-1 and TRBJ2-4; 10 nucleotides match TRBD1. CDR3 length: 16 residues. Germline trimming cut 4 bases from V and 1 base from J; bases unmatched to any gene: 5. Per germline, CDR1 SGHRS and CDR2 YFSETQ. The CDR3 DNA reads TGCGCCAGCAGCGACAGGGGGCGTTCGGCCAAAAACATTCAGTACTTC. The encoded protein is CASSDRGRSAKNIQYF.

This sequence joins TRBV19 and TRBJ1-4, with D perhaps matching TRBD1 (6 bases). CDR1 is LNHDA, CDR2 SQIVND, per germline (reference sequence). V shed 5 bases and J shed 8 bases, with 15 bases lying between them. This CDR3 region has 14 residues. The chain's CDR3 is CASSFQGFDEKLFF. CDR3 nucleotide sequence: TGTGCCAGTAGTTTTCAGGGGTTTGACGAAAAACTGTTTTTT. The full variable domain, completed using reference TRBV19 and TRBJ1-4, is DGGITQSPKYLFRKEGQNVTLSCEQNLNHDAMYWYRQDPGQGLRLIYYSQIVNDFQKGDIAEGYSVSREKKESFPLTVTSAQKNPTAFYLCASSFQGFDEKLFFGSGTQLSVL.

As DNA, the CDR3 is TGTGCCACCGGACAGCCGAACACTGAAGCTTTCTTT. Translating gives CATGQPNTEAFF. The rearrangement uses TRBV6-1 and TRBJ1-1, with a weak D call TRBD1 (6 bases). Germline V lookup: CDR1 MNHNS, CDR2 SASEGT. V was cut by 10 bases and J by 1 base, with 10 bases left in between. This CDR3 is 12 amino acids long.

V usage is TRBV27 and J usage is TRBJ1-5, with D tentatively TRBD1 (5 bases). The V gene lost 6 bases and the J gene lost 4 bases, with 13 bases spanning the gap. CDR1 and CDR2 from the germline V gene are MNHEY and SMNVEV (reference sequence). This CDR3 is 14 amino acids long. CDR3 sequence: CASRGQGPNQPQHF. Written as DNA, the CDR3 is TGTGCCAGCAGAGGGCAGGGCCCTAATCAGCCCCAGCATTTT.

J is TRBJ1-2 and V is TRBV11-1, with 8 bases identical to TRBD1. With 0 bases clipped from V and 2 bases from J, the junction kept 2 bases outside the gene matches. The germline gives CDR1 SGHAT, CDR2 FQDESV (reference sequence). This CDR3 contains 15 residues. CDR3 DNA sequence: TGTGCCAGCAGCTTAGCGCCAGGGGGCAACTATGGCTACACCTTC. It translates to CASSLAPGGNYGYTF.

The chain joins TRBV9 to TRBJ2-2, with 8 nucleotides matching TRBD2. The V gene end was trimmed by 1 base and the J gene end by 0 bases; junction bases not matched to a gene: 5. Per the germline V gene, CDR1 is SGDLS and CDR2 is YYNGEE. The CDR3 runs to 17 residues. CDR3 sequence reads: CASSVPRGGPNTGELFF. The CDR3 nucleotides are TGTGCCAGCAGCGTACCCCGGGGGGGTCCGAACACCGGGGAGCTGTTTTTT.

The rearrangement links TRBV29-1 to TRBJ2-1; D is unresolved. The CDR3 is 12 residues long. Per the germline V gene, CDR1 is SQVTM and CDR2 is ANQGSEA. The germline V and J ends were trimmed by 6 bases and 8 bases, with 14 bases remaining between them. CDR3 nucleotide sequence: TGCAGCGTCCGTTTTTTACGGGATGAGCAGTTCTTC. Translating gives CSVRFLRDEQFF.

The rearrangement links TRBV9 to TRBJ1-1; 9 nucleotides align to TRBD1. The J segment lost 2 bases and the V segment lost 2 bases, leaving 7 bases of the junction unmatched. The CDR3 contains 16 residues. Germline lookup yields CDR1 SGDLS and CDR2 YYNGEE. In DNA form, the CDR3 reads TGTGCCAGCAGCGTCTGGACAGGGGAATTCAACACTGAAGCTTTCTTT. This translates into CASSVWTGEFNTEAFF. Together with reference TRBV9 and TRBJ1-1, the CDR3 gives the full variable domain: DSGVTQTPKHLITATGQRVTLRCSPRSGDLSVYWYQQSLDQGLQFLIQYYNGEERAKGNILERFSAQQFPDLHSELNLSSLELGDSALYFCASSVWTGEFNTEAFFGQGTRLTVV.

V gene TRBV7-6 combines with J gene TRBJ2-5; D is ambiguous. From germline, CDR1 is SGHVS and CDR2 FNYEAQ. The germline V and J ends were trimmed by 2 bases and 3 bases, with 7 bases remaining between them. This CDR3 is 13 amino acids long. The CDR3 loop is CASSLRLKETQYF. Here the CDR3 DNA reads TGTGCCAGCAGCTTACGGTTGAAAGAGACCCAGTACTTC.